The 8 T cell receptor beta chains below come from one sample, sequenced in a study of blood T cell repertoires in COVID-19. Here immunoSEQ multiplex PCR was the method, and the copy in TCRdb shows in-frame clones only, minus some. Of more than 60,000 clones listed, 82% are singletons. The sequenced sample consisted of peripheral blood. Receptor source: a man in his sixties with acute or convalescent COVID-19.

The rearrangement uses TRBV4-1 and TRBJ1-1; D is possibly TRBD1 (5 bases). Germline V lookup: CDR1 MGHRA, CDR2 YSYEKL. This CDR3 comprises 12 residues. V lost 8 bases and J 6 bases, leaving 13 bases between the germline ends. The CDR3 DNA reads TGCGCCAGCCGACCGGCGGGGGCTGAAGCTTTCTTT. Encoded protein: CASRPAGAEAFF.

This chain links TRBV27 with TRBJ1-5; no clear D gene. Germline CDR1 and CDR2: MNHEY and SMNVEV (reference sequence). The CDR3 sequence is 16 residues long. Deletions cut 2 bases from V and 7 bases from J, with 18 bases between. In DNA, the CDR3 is TGTGCCAGCAGTTTAACGGCAGATTTATTGCGGCAGCCCCAGCATTTT. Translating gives CASSLTADLLRQPQHF.

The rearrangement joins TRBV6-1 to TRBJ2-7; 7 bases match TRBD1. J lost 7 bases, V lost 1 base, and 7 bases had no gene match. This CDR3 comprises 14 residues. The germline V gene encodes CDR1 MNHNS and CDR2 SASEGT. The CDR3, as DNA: TGTGCCAGCAGTGAAGGAGGGACAGTTAAGGAGCAGTACTTC. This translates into CASSEGGTVKEQYF.

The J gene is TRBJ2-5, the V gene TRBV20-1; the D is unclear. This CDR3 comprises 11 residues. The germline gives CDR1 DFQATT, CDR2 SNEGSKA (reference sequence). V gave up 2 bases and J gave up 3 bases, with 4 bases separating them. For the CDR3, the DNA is TGCAGTGCTAGACCGGAAGAGACCCAGTACTTC. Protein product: CSARPEETQYF.

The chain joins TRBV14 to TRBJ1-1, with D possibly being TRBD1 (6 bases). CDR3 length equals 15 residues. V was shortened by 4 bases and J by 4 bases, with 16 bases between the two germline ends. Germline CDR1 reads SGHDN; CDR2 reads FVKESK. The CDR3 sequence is CASSRGTTQGTEAFF. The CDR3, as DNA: TGTGCCAGCAGCCGAGGGACAACCCAGGGCACTGAAGCTTTCTTT.

CDR3: CASSLQAGGEQYF. CDR3 DNA: TGCGCCAGCAGCTTGCAGGCCGGGGGCGAGCAGTACTTC. This rearrangement joins TRBV5-1 to TRBJ2-7; D may be TRBD2 (6 bases). The V gene lost 1 base and the J gene lost 6 bases, with 11 bases spanning the gap. The length of the CDR3 is 13 residues. Germline lookup yields CDR1 SGHRS and CDR2 YFSETQ.

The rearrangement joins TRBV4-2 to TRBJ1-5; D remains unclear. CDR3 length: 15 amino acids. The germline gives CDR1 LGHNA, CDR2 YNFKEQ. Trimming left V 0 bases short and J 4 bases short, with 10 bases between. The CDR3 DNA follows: TGTGCCAGCAGCCAAGATCGCACAGATAATCAGCCCCAGCATTTT. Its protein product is CASSQDRTDNQPQHF.

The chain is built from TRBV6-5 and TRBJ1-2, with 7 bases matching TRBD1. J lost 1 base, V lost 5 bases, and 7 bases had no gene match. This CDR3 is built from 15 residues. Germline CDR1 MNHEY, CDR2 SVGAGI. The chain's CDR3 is CASSPGTAINYGYTF. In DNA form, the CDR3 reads TGTGCCAGCAGTCCCGGGACAGCGATTAACTATGGCTACACCTTC.